This TCR beta chain derives from a study of T cell responses to AZD1222 COVID-19 vaccine. Whole-study findings and limits: Females outnumbered males among donors, who were mostly white British; clonal diversity was possibly underestimated. It was only after the peak T cell response that any repertoires were sampled. Two doses of AZD1222 preceded a rise in Spike-specific TCR breadth and depth.

The germline gives CDR1 SGHRS, CDR2 YFSETQ. This CDR3 region has 15 residues. V trimming: 3 bases; J trimming: 7 bases; junction bases outside the gene matches: 5. The assay was immunoSEQ multiplex PCR, and TCRdb's table has in-frame clones only and misses some. Seen here are more than 110,000 clones, 80% to 90% observed once, and the top ten hold around 7.8%. About this clone itself: Its target is not known.

The sequence was obtained from an adult in good health. The material was peripheral blood, obtained on day 0 of AZD1222 vaccination. The chain has TRBV5-1 and TRBJ1-6; TRBD1 matches 9 bases. The CDR3 loop is CASSSGTGRNSPLHF. In DNA form, the CDR3 reads TGCGCCAGCAGCTCCGGGACAGGGCGGAATTCACCCCTCCACTTT.